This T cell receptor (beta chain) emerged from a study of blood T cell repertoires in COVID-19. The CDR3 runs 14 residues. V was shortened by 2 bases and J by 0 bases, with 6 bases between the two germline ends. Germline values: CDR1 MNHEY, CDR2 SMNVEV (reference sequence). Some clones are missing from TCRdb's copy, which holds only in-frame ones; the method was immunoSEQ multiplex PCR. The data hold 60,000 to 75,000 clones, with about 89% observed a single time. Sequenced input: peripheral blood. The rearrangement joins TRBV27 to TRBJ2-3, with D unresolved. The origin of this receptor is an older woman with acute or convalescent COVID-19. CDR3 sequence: CASSLIPSTDTQYF. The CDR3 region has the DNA TGTGCCAGCAGTTTAATTCCTAGCACAGATACGCAGTATTTT.